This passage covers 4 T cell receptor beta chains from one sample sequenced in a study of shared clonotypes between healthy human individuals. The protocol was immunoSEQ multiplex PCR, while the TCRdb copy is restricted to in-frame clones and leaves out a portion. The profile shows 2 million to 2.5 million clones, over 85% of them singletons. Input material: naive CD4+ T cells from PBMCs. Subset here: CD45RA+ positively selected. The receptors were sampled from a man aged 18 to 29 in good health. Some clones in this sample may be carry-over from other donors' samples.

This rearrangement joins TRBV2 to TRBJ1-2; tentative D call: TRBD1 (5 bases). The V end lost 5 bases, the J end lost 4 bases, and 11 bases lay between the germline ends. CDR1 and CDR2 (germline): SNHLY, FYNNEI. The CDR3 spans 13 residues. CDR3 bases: TGTGCCAGCAGTCCACAGGTTGGCTATGGCTACACCTTC. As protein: CASSPQVGYGYTF.

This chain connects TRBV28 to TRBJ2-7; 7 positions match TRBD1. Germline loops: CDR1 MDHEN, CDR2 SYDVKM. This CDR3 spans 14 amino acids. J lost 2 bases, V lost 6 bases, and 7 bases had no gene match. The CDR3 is CASSPYRGPYEQYF. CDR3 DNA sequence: TGTGCCAGCAGCCCTTACAGGGGACCCTACGAGCAGTACTTC.

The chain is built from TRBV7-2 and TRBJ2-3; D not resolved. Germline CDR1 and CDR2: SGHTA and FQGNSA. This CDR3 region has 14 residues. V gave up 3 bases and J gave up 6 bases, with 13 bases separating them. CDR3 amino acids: CASSFARGADTQYF. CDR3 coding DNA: TGTGCCAGCAGCTTCGCCCGTGGAGCGGATACGCAGTATTTT.

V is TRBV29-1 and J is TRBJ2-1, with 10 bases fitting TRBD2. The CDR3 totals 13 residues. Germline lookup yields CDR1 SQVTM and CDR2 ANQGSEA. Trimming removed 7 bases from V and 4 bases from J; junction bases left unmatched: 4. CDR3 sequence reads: CSAGLAAYNEQFF. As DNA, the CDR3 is TGCAGCGCAGGACTAGCGGCTTACAATGAGCAGTTCTTC.